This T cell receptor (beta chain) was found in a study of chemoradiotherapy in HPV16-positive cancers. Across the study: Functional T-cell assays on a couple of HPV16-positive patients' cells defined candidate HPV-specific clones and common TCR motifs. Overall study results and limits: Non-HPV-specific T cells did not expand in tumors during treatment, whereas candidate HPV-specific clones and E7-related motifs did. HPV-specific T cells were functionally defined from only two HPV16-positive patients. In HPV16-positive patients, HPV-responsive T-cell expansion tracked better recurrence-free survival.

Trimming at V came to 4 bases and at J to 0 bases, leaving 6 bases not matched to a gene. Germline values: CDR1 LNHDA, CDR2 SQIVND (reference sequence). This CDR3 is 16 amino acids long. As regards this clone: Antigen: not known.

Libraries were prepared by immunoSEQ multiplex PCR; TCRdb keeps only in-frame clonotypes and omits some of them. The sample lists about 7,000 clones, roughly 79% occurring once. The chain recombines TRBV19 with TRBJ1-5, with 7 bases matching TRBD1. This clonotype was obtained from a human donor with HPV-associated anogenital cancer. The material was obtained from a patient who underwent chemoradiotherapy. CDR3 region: CASSTTQGVSNQPQHF. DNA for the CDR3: TGTGCCAGTAGTACTACTCAGGGGGTTAGCAATCAGCCCCAGCATTTT.